This record covers a single T cell receptor (beta chain). The antigen remains undetermined. CDR1 is SGHAT, CDR2 FQNNGV, per germline. The CDR3 extends over 13 amino acids. With V trimmed by 4 bases and J by 6 bases, 4 bases remained unmatched. The data were taken from a study of shared clonotypes between healthy human individuals. Study-wide background: Two female and a few male donors aged 18 to 49 were enrolled. Per donor, CD8 memory used one plate, CD8 naive used two, CD4 memory used three and CD4 naive used three. Findings and caveats of the study: Genetic and exposure-history diversity was limited by the few donors.

Measured with immunoSEQ multiplex PCR; TCRdb has only the in-frame clones, and not every one. Of about 1 million clones in the sample, around 74% are singletons; the top ten hold less than 1.5%. The study separated CD4+ cells into CD45RA+ naive and CD45RA-negative memory subsets. Sample: memory CD4+ T cells sorted from blood. Subset specified: CD45RA-negative fraction. The V and J genes are TRBV11-2 and TRBJ1-1; 8 nucleotides line up with TRBD1. This TCR came from a man aged 18 to 29 in good health. This chain's CDR3 is CASSSDRGSEAFF. As DNA, the CDR3 is TGTGCCAGCAGCTCCGACAGGGGCTCTGAAGCTTTCTTT.